The T cell receptor (beta chain) under discussion was sequenced for a study of CD8 T cells in Susac syndrome. Random-hexamer reverse transcription was applied to 0.5 to 1 ug RNA. MiXCR was run by TCRdb on the immunoSEQ multiplex PCR reads, yielding one entry per CDR3 protein. There are 90,000 to 110,000 distinct CDR3 sequences in the sample; less than 97% occur only once, and 0.096% lies in the top ten. This TCR derives from a human donor in good health. The sequenced material came from CD4+ T cells from PBMCs.

The CDR3 is CASSEGGTGELFF. CDR3 DNA: TGTGCCAGCAGTGAAGGGGGCACCGGGGAGCTGTTTTTT. The rearrangement uses TRBV2 and TRBJ2-2; no clear D gene. Trimming removed 1 base at V and 4 bases at J, with 4 bases between. This CDR3 comprises 13 residues. The germline gives CDR1 SNHLY, CDR2 FYNNEI.